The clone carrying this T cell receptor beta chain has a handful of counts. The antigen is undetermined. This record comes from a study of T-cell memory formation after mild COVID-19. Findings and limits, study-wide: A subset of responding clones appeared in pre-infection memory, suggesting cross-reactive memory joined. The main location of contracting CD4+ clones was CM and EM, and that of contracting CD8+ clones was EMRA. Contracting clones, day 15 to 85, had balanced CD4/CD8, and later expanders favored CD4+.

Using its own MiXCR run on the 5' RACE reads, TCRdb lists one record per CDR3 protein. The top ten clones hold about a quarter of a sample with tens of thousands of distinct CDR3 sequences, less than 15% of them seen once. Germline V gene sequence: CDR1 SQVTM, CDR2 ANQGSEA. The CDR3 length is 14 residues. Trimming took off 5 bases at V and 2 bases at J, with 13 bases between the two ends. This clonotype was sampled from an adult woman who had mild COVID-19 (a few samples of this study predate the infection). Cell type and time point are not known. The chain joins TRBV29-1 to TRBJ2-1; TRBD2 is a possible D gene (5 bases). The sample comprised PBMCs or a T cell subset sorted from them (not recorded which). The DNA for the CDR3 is TGCAGCGTTCGATCAAGCGGTCCCTACAATGAGCAGTTCTTC. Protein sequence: CSVRSSGPYNEQFF.